The clone carrying this T cell receptor (beta chain) was seen repeatedly, ten times or more. Lactation, pregnancy, other autoimmune disease or uncontrolled infection led to exclusion of patients. The PBMCs were sourced from fresh peripheral blood (about 10 ml). Trimming cost V 5 bases and J 5 bases; bases outside gene matches: 7. Germline V gives CDR1 DFQATT, CDR2 SNEGSKA (reference sequence). The CDR3 is made up of 15 amino acids. The data are from a study of T cells in Graves' hyperthyroidism and ophthalmopathy. RNA transcripts yielded amplified TCR beta CDR3 regions. During a first-round RT-PCR of the TCR CDR3, the HTBI primer set was used. TCRdb reanalysed the multiplex PCR reads using MiXCR and keeps one entry per CDR3 protein. The data show around 350,000 distinct CDR3 sequences, with approximately 16% seen just once and approximately 19% held by the top ten.

The sequencing sample was made of blood. The sequence was obtained from a woman in her sixties with Graves' ophthalmopathy. V and J are TRBV20-1 and TRBJ2-5; TRBD2 matches at 14 bases. The CDR3 loop reads CSAGTSGRGWETQYF. CDR3 coding DNA: TGCAGTGCTGGGACTAGCGGGAGAGGCTGGGAGACCCAGTACTTC.